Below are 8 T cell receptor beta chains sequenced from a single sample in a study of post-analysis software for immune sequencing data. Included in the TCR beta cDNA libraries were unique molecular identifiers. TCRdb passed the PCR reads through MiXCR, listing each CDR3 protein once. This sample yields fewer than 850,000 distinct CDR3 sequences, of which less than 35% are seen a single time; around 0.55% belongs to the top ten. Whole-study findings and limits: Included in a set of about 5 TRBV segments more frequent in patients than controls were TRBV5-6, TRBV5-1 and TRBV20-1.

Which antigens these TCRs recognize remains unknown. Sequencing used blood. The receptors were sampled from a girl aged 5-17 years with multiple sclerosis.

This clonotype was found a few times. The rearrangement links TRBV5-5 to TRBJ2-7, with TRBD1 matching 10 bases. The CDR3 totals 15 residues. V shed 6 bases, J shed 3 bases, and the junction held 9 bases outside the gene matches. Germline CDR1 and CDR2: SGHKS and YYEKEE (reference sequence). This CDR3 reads CASKEPGQGVYEQYF. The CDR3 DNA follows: TGTGCCAGCAAGGAGCCTGGACAGGGGGTCTACGAGCAGTACTTC.

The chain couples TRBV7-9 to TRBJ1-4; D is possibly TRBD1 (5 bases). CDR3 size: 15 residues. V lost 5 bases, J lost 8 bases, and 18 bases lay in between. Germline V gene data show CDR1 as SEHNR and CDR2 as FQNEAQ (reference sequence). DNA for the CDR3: TGTGCCAGCAGCCCACCGCTGGGGGGGAACGAAAAACTGTTTTTT. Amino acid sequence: CASSPPLGGNEKLFF.

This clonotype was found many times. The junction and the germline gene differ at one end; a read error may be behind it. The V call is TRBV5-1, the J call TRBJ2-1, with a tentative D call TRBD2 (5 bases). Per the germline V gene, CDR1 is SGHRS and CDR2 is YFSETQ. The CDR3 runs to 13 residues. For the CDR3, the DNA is TGTGCCAGCAGCCCGAGGACTTACAATGAGCAGTTCTTC. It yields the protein CASSPRTYNEQFF.

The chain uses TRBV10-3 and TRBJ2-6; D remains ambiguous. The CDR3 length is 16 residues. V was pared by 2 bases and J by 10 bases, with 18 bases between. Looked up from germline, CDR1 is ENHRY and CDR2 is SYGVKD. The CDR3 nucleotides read TGTGCCATCAGTGAGACTGGTGTGGACCCTAGAAACGTCCTGACTTTC. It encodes CAISETGVDPRNVLTF.

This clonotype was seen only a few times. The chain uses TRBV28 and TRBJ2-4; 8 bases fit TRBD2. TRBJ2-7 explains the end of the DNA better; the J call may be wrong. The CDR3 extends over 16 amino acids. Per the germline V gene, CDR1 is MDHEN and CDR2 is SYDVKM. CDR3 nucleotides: TGTGCCAGCACCCCTCGGGGGGGGCGGGAGAGATACGAGCAGTACTTC. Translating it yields CASTPRGGRERYEQYF.

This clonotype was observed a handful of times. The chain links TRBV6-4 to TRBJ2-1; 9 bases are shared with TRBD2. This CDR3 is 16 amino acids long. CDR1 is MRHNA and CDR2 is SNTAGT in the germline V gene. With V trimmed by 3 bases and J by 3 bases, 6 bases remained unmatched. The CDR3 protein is CASSDWGGGVYNEQFF. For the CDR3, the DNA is TGTGCCAGCAGTGATTGGGGCGGGGGGGTCTACAATGAGCAGTTCTTC.

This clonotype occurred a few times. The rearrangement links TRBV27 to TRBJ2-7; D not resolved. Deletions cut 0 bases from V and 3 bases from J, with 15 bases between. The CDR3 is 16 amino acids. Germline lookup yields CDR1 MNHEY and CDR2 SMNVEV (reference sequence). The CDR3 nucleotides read TGTGCCAGCAGTTTATCGTTGGACCGTGTAAACTACGAGCAGTACTTC. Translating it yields CASSLSLDRVNYEQYF.

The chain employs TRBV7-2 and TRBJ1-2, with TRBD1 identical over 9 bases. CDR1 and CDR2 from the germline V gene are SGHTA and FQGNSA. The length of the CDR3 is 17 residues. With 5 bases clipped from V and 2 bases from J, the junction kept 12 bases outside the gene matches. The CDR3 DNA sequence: TGTGCCAGCAGCCTTACGGCCGGGACAGGGAAAAACTATGGCTACACCTTC. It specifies CASSLTAGTGKNYGYTF.